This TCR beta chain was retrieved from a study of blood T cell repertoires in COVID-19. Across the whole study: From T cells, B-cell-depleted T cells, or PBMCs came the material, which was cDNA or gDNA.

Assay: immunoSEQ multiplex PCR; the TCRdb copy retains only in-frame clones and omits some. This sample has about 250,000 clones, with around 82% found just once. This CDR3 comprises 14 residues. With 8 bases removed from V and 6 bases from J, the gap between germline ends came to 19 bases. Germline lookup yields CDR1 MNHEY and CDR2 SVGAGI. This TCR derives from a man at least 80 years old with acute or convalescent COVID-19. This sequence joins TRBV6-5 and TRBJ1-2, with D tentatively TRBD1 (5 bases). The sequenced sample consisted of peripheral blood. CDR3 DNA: TGTGCCAGCCGAACCCCGGGACTCTCAGATGGCTACACCTTC. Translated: CASRTPGLSDGYTF.